The sample holds a few counts of the clone carrying this T cell receptor beta chain. This entry is derived from a study of T cell repertoires in cytomegalovirus infection. For the study at large: CMV infection plus the matching HLA type was flagged by public TCR beta signatures.

TCRdb re-derived calls from the reads in MiXCR, one entry per CDR3 protein. Found here are 250,000 to 300,000 distinct CDR3 sequences, about 26% of them singletons; the top ten hold around 13%. Source material: PBMCs. The TCR was taken from a human donor in good health (CMV status not recorded). Some clones in this sample may be carry-over from other donors' samples.

The CDR3 sequence: CSVLWDSPYEQYF. The CDR3 region has the DNA TGCAGCGTTTTATGGGACAGCCCCTACGAGCAGTACTTC. The chain employs TRBV29-1 and TRBJ2-7, with 7 positions matching TRBD1. The V and J ends lost 5 bases and 2 bases, in that order; junction bases with no gene match: 6. The CDR3 extends over 13 amino acids. Per the germline V gene, CDR1 is SQVTM and CDR2 is ANQGSEA.